The source of this T cell receptor beta chain is a study of radiotherapy plus CTLA-4 blockade in lung cancer. Study overall: Objective responses were observed in 15% to 20% of patients, and disease control was achieved by approximately 34%.

Patients had chemo-refractory metastatic non-small-cell lung cancer and received focal radiation plus CTLA-4 blockade that used ipilimumab. Using immunoSEQ multiplex PCR, the repertoire was profiled, and TCRdb retains in-frame clones only, with some absent. The sample holds more than 25,000 clones, around 80% seen once. On this clone: Its antigen is unidentified.

Trimming at V came to 1 base and at J to 3 bases, leaving 6 bases not matched to a gene. Germline CDR1 is SGHTA and CDR2 is FQGNSA. The CDR3 sequence is 15 residues long. Study-level results: In blood, early T cell clone dynamics reportedly predicted response best, together with interferon-beta. Tumor-derived TCR clones expanded in blood after radiotherapy plus ipilimumab.

The chain employs TRBV7-2 and TRBJ2-7; 7 nucleotides match TRBD1. Sequencing used peripheral blood, obtained from a patient treated with radiotherapy plus ipilimumab. This TCR was recovered from a human donor with non-small cell lung cancer that progressed on radiotherapy plus ipilimumab. CDR3 sequence: CASSLGLGGIYEQYF. The CDR3 DNA sequence: TGTGCCAGCAGCTTAGGGTTAGGGGGCATCTACGAGCAGTACTTC.